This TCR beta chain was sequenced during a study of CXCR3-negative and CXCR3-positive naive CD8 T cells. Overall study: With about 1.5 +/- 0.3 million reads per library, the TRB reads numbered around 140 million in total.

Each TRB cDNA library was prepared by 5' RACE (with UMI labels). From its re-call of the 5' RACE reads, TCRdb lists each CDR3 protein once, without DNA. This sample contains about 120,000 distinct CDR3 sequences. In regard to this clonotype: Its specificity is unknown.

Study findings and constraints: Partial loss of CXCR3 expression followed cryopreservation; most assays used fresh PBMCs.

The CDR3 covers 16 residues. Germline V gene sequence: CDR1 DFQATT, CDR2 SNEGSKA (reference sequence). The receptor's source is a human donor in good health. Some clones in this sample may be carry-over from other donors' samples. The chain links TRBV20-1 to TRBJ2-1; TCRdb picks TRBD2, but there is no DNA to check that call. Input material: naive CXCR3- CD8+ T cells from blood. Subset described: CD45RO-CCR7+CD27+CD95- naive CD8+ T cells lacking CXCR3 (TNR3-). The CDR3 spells CSALLLAEGGYNEQFF.